Below, one T cell receptor (beta chain) is given with its context. Its antigen is still unknown. The repertoire was sequenced with immunoSEQ multiplex PCR; TCRdb's copy has only in-frame clones and lacks some. The table records approximately 130,000 clones, 86% of them present only once. This entry is derived from a study of identifying expanded T cells in peripheral blood. Whole-study results and caveats: Variance in clone template counts between approximately 2-week samples significantly increased with total template count across all healthy donors. About 1.3 clones differed between technical replicates, versus about 17 and 20 over time.

The sequence was obtained from a person aged 18-70 years in good health. Sequenced sample: blood.

CDR3 loop: CASSTSTSGRADTQYF. CDR3 nucleotides: TGCGCCAGCAGCACTTCGACTAGCGGGAGAGCAGATACGCAGTATTTT. This chain uses TRBV5-1 with TRBJ2-3; 12 bases fit TRBD2. V trimming: 4 bases; J trimming: 4 bases; junction bases outside the gene matches: 7. This CDR3 is 16 amino acids long. CDR1 and CDR2 (germline): SGHRS, YFSETQ.